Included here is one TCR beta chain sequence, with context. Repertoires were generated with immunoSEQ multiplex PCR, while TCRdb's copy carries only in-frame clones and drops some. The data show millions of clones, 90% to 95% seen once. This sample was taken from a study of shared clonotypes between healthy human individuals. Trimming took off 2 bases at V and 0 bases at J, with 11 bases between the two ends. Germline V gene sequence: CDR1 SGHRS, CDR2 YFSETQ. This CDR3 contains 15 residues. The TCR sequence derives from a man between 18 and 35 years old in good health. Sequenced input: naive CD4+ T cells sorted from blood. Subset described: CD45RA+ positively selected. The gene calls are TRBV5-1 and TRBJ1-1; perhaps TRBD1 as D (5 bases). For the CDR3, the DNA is TGCGCCAGCAGCTTTTCCGGGGCTCTGAACACTGAAGCTTTCTTT. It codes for CASSFSGALNTEAFF.